This note documents a single T cell receptor (beta chain) sequence. The CDR3 totals 16 residues. The germline V gene encodes CDR1 LNHDA and CDR2 SQIVND (reference sequence). V was shortened by 6 bases and J by 0 bases, with 15 bases between the two germline ends. The data are from a study of blood T cell repertoires in COVID-19. The table came from immunoSEQ multiplex PCR; TCRdb's copy has only in-frame clones and leaves some out. In the table there are about 230,000 clones, 85% to 90% of which are singletons. The chain carries TRBV19 and TRBJ1-3; tentative D call: TRBD1 (5 bases). The receptor was isolated from a young man who had recovered from COVID-19. Sample: PBMCs or T cells enriched from blood (not recorded which). The CDR3 here is CASRQLRTLSGNTIYF. The DNA for the CDR3 is TGTGCCAGTAGACAACTCCGGACACTCTCTGGAAACACCATATATTTT. Full variable domain (outside the CDR3, taken from reference TRBV19 and TRBJ1-3): DGGITQSPKYLFRKEGQNVTLSCEQNLNHDAMYWYRQDPGQGLRLIYYSQIVNDFQKGDIAEGYSVSREKKESFPLTVTSAQKNPTAFYLCASRQLRTLSGNTIYFGEGSWLTVV.